A single T cell receptor beta chain is shown here with its context. Its antigen is not known. This entry comes from a study of untreated major depressive disorder. Findings and caveats of the study: CD4+ T cells from depressed patients used TRBV05-01 (Vbeta 5.1) more often than controls.

The method was immunoSEQ multiplex PCR; TCRdb's version includes in-frame clones alone and lacks a portion of them. The sample includes around 13,000 clones, about nine tenths of them seen just once. Germline-derived CDR1 and CDR2 are MNHNS and SASEGT. The CDR3 is 14 residues long. Trimming removed 4 bases at V and 2 bases at J, with 12 bases between. The sequencing sample was made of CD4+ T cells from PBMCs. This chain connects TRBV6-1 to TRBJ2-7; D perhaps matches TRBD1 (6 bases). This TCR was recovered from a woman aged 30 to 39 with major depressive disorder. The DNA of the CDR3 is TGTGCCAGCAGTGGAATATGGGGGCCCTACGAGCAGTACTTC. This encodes CASSGIWGPYEQYF.